This T cell receptor beta chain was sequenced for a study of post-analysis software for immune sequencing data. Study conclusions and caveats: Compared with controls, patients showed significantly lower normalized Chao1 diversity. Higher frequency in patients than in controls was seen for roughly five TRBV segments, with TRBV5-6, TRBV5-1 and TRBV20-1 among them.

The length of the CDR3 is 14 residues. The germline V gene has CDR1 MNHNY and CDR2 SVGAGI (reference sequence). The ends were cut back, 6 bases at V and 8 bases at J, with 17 bases in the middle. This clonotype has only a few counts. Antigen: not known. Included in the TCR beta cDNA libraries were unique molecular identifiers. A population of roughly 0.9 to 11 million T cells gave rise to around 530,000 cDNA molecules. TCRdb re-derived calls from the PCR reads in MiXCR, one entry per CDR3 protein. The sample yields around 770,000 distinct CDR3 sequences, approximately 44% seen once. Sample: blood. The origin of this receptor is a girl under 18 with multiple sclerosis. This chain uses TRBV6-6 with TRBJ2-1; no firm D call. In DNA form, the CDR3 reads TGTGCCAGCAGCCCCATCCTTCGCGCGGATGAGCAGTTCTTC. Protein: CASSPILRADEQFF.